This T cell receptor beta chain was profiled in a study of T-cell reconstitution after alpha-beta-depleted transplantation in children. CDR3 size: 14 residues. The germline V gene has CDR1 DFQATT and CDR2 SNEGSKA (reference sequence). The V gene end was trimmed by 0 bases and the J gene end by 5 bases; junction bases not matched to a gene: 7. Unique molecular identifiers were incorporated when the TCRbeta library was constructed. TCRdb processed the PCR reads anew with MiXCR; each CDR3 protein has one entry. This sample yields some 530,000 distinct CDR3 sequences, of which roughly an eighth are seen a single time; more than 5.5% belongs to the top ten.

The input for sequencing was PBMCs from the stem cell graft donor, taken from the stem cell graft. This sequence joins TRBV20-1 and TRBJ2-7; 7 nucleotides line up with TRBD2. This TCR derives from a human donor who donated a stem cell graft to a child with combined immunodeficiency. The CDR3 loop is CSARDVGRLHEQYF. The CDR3 DNA reads TGCAGTGCTAGAGATGTCGGGAGGCTCCACGAGCAGTACTTC.